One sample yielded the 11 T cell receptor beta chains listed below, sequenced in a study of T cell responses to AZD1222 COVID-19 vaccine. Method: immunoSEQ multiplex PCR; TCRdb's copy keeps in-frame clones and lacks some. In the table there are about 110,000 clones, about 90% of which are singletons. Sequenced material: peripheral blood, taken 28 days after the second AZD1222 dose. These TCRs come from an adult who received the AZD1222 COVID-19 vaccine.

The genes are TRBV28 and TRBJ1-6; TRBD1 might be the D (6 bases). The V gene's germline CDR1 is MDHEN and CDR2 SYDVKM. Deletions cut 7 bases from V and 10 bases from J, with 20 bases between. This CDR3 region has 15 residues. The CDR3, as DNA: TGTGCCAGCAAAATTCAGGGGTTCCCCTCCTCACCCCTCCACTTT. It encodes CASKIQGFPSSPLHF.

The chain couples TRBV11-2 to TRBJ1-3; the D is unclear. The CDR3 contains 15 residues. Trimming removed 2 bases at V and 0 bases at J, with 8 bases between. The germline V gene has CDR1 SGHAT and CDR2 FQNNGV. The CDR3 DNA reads TGTGCCAGCAGCTTACCCGTCTACTCTGGAAACACCATATATTTT. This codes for CASSLPVYSGNTIYF.

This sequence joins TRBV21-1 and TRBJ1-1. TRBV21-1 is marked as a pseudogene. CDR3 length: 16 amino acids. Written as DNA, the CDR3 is TGTGCCAGCAGCAAATTAGGGGTGGGGGTGAACACTGAAGCTTTCTTT. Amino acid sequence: CASSKLGVGVNTEAFF.

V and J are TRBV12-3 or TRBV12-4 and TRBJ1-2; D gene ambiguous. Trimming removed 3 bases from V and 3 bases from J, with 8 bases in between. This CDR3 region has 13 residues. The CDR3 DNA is TGTGCCAGCAGTTTGGGAAGCCACTATGGCTACACCTTC. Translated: CASSLGSHYGYTF.

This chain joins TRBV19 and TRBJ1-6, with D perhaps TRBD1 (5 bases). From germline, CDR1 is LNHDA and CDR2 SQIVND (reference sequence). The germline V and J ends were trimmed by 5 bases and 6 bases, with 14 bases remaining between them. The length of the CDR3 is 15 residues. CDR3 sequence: CASSSAGYFNSPLHF. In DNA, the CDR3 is TGTGCCAGTAGTTCCGCAGGGTATTTTAATTCACCCCTCCACTTT.

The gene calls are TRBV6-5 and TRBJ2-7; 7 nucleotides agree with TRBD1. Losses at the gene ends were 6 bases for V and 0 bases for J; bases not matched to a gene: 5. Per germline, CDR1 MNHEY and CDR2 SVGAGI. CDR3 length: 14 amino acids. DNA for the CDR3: TGTGCCAGCAGCGGACAGGCCTCCTCCTACGAGCAGTACTTC. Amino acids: CASSGQASSYEQYF.

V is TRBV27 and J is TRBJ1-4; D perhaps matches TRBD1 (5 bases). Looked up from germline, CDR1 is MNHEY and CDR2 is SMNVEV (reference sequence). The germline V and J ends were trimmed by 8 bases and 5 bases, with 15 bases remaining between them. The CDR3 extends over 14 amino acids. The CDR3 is CASGRQPLNEKLFF. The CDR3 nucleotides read TGTGCCAGCGGAAGACAGCCGCTCAATGAAAAACTGTTTTTT. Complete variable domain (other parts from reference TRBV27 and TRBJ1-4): EAQVTQNPRYLITVTGKKLTVTCSQNMNHEYMSWYRQDPGLGLRQIYYSMNVEVTDKGDVPEGYKVSRKEKRNFPLILESPSPNQTSLYFCASGRQPLNEKLFFGSGTQLSVL.

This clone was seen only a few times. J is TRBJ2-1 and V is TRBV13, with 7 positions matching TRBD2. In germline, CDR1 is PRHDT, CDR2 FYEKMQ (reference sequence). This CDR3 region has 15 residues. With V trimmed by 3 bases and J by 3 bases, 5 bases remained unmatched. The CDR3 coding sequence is TGTGCCAGCAGCTTGAGTCTAGCGGACTACAATGAGCAGTTCTTC. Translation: CASSLSLADYNEQFF.

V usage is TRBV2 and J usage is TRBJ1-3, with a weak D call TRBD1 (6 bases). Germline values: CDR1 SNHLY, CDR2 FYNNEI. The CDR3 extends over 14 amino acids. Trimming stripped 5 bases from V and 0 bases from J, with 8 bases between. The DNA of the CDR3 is TGTGCCAGCAGTACAGGGATCTCTGGAAACACCATATATTTT. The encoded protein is CASSTGISGNTIYF.

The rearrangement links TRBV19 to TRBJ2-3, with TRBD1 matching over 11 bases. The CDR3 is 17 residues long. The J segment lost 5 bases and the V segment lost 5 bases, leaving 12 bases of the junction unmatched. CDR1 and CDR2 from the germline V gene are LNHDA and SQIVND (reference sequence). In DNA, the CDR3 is TGTGCCAGTAGTTCCCGACCGGGACAGGGGGGTGGAGATACGCAGTATTTT. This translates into CASSSRPGQGGGDTQYF. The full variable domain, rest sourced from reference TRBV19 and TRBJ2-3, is DGGITQSPKYLFRKEGQNVTLSCEQNLNHDAMYWYRQDPGQGLRLIYYSQIVNDFQKGDIAEGYSVSREKKESFPLTVTSAQKNPTAFYLCASSSRPGQGGGDTQYFGPGTRLTVL.

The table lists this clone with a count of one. The CDR3 loop reads CASSFDGNTEAFF. CDR3 nucleotide sequence: TGCGCCAGCAGCTTTGACGGAAACACTGAAGCTTTCTTT. This sequence joins TRBV5-1 and TRBJ1-1; the D is unclear. The CDR3 consists of 13 residues. Germline CDR1 is SGHRS and CDR2 is YFSETQ. V lost 2 bases, J lost 2 bases, and 7 bases lay in between. Based on the CDR3 plus reference TRBV5-1 and TRBJ1-1, the full variable domain is KAGVTQTPRYLIKTRGQQVTLSCSPISGHRSVSWYQQTPGQGLQFLFEYFSETQRNKGNFPGRFSGRQFSNSRSEMNVSTLELGDSALYLCASSFDGNTEAFFGQGTRLTVV.